These 5 T cell receptor beta chains originate from one sample sequenced in a study of spatial heterogeneity in lung cancer. Time point defined: blood at routine non-recurrence follow-up after resection. From the 5' RACE reads, TCRdb called clonotypes with MiXCR, one entry per CDR3 protein. Seen here are 85,000 to 100,000 distinct CDR3 sequences, roughly a fifth observed once, and the top ten hold around a fifth. The sequencing used PBMCs, collected at follow-up. All receptors derive from a male donor with early-stage non-small cell lung cancer.

CDR3 nucleotide sequence: TGCGCCAGCAGCTTGGGGTTGCAAAGCGCCCCTAGCACAGATACGCAGTATTTT. It encodes CASSLGLQSAPSTDTQYF. The gene calls are TRBV5-1 and TRBJ2-3; D remains unclear. The CDR3 length is 18 residues. Trimming stripped 0 bases from V and 0 bases from J, with 17 bases between. Germline lookup yields CDR1 SGHRS and CDR2 YFSETQ.

This chain connects TRBV10-3 to TRBJ2-5; 10 nucleotides agree with TRBD1. The CDR3 consists of 14 residues. V shed 5 bases, J shed 4 bases, and the junction held 4 bases outside the gene matches. Germline V gives CDR1 ENHRY, CDR2 SYGVKD. In DNA form, the CDR3 reads TGTGCCATCAGTCCGGGACAGGGGATAGAGACCCAGTACTTC. Translated: CAISPGQGIETQYF.

The chain uses TRBV20-1 and TRBJ1-5; D is perhaps TRBD1 (5 bases). Between the trimmed V and J ends, which lost 3 bases and 2 bases, there was a span of 14 bases. The CDR3 spans 15 residues. The germline V gene encodes CDR1 DFQATT and CDR2 SNEGSKA (reference sequence). CDR3 region: CSARTAGIGNQPQHF. The DNA of the CDR3 is TGCAGTGCTAGGACAGCAGGGATAGGCAATCAGCCCCAGCATTTT.

This chain joins TRBV19 and TRBJ2-3; D is uncertain. The V end was cut by 3 bases, the J end by 5 bases, with 9 bases between. CDR3 length: 13 residues. The V gene's germline CDR1 is LNHDA and CDR2 SQIVND (reference sequence). Written as DNA, the CDR3 is TGTGCCAGTAGTATCGTTAACGGAGATACGCAGTATTTT. Translating gives CASSIVNGDTQYF.

This clonotype has more than one count but fewer than ten. This chain joins TRBV20-1 and TRBJ1-5; D is possibly TRBD1 (6 bases). Germline V gene sequence: CDR1 DFQATT, CDR2 SNEGSKA (reference sequence). The CDR3 runs 13 residues. The V end lost 0 bases, the J end lost 7 bases, and 10 bases lay between the germline ends. CDR3 bases: TGCAGTGCTAGAGAAGGGGGGGGACAGCCCCAGCATTTT. This translates into CSAREGGGQPQHF.